These 14 T cell receptor beta chains originate from one sample sequenced in a study of T cell responses to AZD1222 COVID-19 vaccine. Sequencing was performed with immunoSEQ multiplex PCR; in TCRdb, only in-frame clones are kept and a portion is missing. The table lists roughly 200,000 clones, 80% to 90% of them singletons. The input for sequencing was peripheral blood, taken on day 0 of AZD1222 vaccination. These receptor sequences come from an adult in good health.

The chain couples TRBV30 to TRBJ2-5; D possibly corresponds to TRBD1 (5 bases). Trimming cost V 3 bases and J 8 bases, with 19 bases left between them. This CDR3 region has 14 residues. Germline CDR1 and CDR2: GTSNPN and SVGIG (reference sequence). In DNA, the CDR3 is TGTGCCTGGAGGCCCAAGCCCGGATGGGGCACCCAGTACTTC. Translated: CAWRPKPGWGTQYF.

The CDR3 bases are TGTGCCAGCAGCAAAGCGCGGGACCCCAGGAATGAGCAGTTCTTC. Protein product: CASSKARDPRNEQFF. The chain has TRBV21-1 and TRBJ2-1; the table's D call, TRBD2, has no DNA check behind it. TRBV21-1 represents a pseudogene. The CDR3 loop spans 15 amino acids.

The chain has TRBV3-1 (or the pseudogene TRBV3-2) and TRBJ1-2; no definite D call. V was cut by 3 bases and J by 5 bases, with 16 bases left in between. CDR1 is LGHDT, CDR2 YNNKEL, per germline (reference sequence). This CDR3 has 15 amino acids. As DNA, the CDR3 is TGTGCCAGCAGCCAGGTGCTCCCGGCACTGTATGGCTACACCTTC. This encodes CASSQVLPALYGYTF.

CDR3 residues: CAWGETNEKLFF. DNA for the CDR3: TGTGCCTGGGGGGAAACTAATGAAAAACTGTTTTTT. The chain is built from TRBV30 and TRBJ1-4, with D unclear. The germline CDR1 and CDR2 sequences are GTSNPN and SVGIG (reference sequence). V was shortened by 5 bases and J by 1 base, with 5 bases between the two germline ends. CDR3 size: 12 residues. Filled out from reference TRBV30 and TRBJ1-4, the complete variable domain reads SQTIHQWPATLVQPVGSPLSLECTVEGTSNPNLYWYRQAAGRGLQLLFYSVGIGQISSEVPQNLSASRPQDRQFILSSKKLLLSDSGFYLCAWGETNEKLFFGSGTQLSVL.

The rearrangement links TRBV6-1 to TRBJ2-7; possibly TRBD1 for D (5 bases). Germline V gene data show CDR1 as MNHNS and CDR2 as SASEGT. The CDR3 sequence is 15 residues long. Deletions cut 2 bases from V and 0 bases from J, with 11 bases between. CDR3 amino acids: CASSEQGRASYEQYF. The DNA of the CDR3 is TGTGCCAGCAGTGAACAGGGCAGGGCCTCCTACGAGCAGTACTTC.

A few counts support this clone. The genes are TRBV28 and TRBJ1-1, with 7 bases matching TRBD1. Germline loops: CDR1 MDHEN, CDR2 SYDVKM. J gave up 2 bases and V 8 bases, and 8 bases lay outside the gene matches. The CDR3 is 14 residues long. The CDR3 protein is CASSEGTVNTEAFF. DNA of the CDR3: TGTGCCAGCTCAGAGGGGACAGTCAACACTGAAGCTTTCTTT.

V and J are TRBV13 and TRBJ1-1, with no clear D. This CDR3 is 11 amino acids long. Germline V CDR1 and CDR2: PRHDT, FYEKMQ (reference sequence). Deletions cut 2 bases from V and 6 bases from J, with 4 bases between. This CDR3 reads CASSLRAEAFF. The CDR3 DNA reads as TGTGCCAGCAGCTTACGGGCTGAAGCTTTCTTT.

The chain combines TRBV29-1 with TRBJ2-3; 7 positions match TRBD1. With V trimmed by 5 bases and J by 3 bases, 11 bases remained unmatched. Germline V gives CDR1 SQVTM, CDR2 ANQGSEA. CDR3 length equals 15 residues. CDR3 DNA sequence: TGCAGCGTTAGACAGGGCGCTGGGATTACAGATACGCAGTATTTT. This codes for CSVRQGAGITDTQYF.

The V and J genes are TRBV18 and TRBJ1-5; D call uncertain. This CDR3 contains 14 residues. V lost 1 base and J 0 bases, leaving 4 bases between the germline ends. CDR1 is KGHSH, CDR2 LQKENI, per germline. The CDR3 DNA sequence: TGTGCCAGCTCACCACGGAATAGCAATCAGCCCCAGCATTTT. Protein sequence: CASSPRNSNQPQHF.

This rearrangement joins TRBV5-6 to TRBJ2-7; D possibly matches TRBD1 or TRBD2 (5 bases each). The CDR3 has 14 amino acids. V shed 0 bases and J shed 4 bases, with 11 bases lying between them. CDR1 is SGHDT, CDR2 YYEEEE, per germline. The CDR3 nucleotides read TGTGCCAGCAGCTTGGATGGCAGGGAGTACGAGCAGTACTTC. Its translation: CASSLDGREYEQYF.

The chain has TRBV5-4 and TRBJ2-5, with TRBD1 identical over 8 bases. CDR1 and CDR2 (germline): SGHNT, YYREEE (reference sequence). This CDR3 has 15 amino acids. V lost 1 base and J lost 7; bases outside the gene matches: 9. The CDR3 DNA reads TGTGCCAGCAGCTTGCCGGACAGGGAAGAGGGGACCCAGTACTTC. Translating it yields CASSLPDREEGTQYF.

The DNA of the CDR3 is TGTGCCAGCAGTTCTTGGGGATCGGTGGGCTACACCTTC. It specifies CASSSWGSVGYTF. This chain connects TRBV12-3 or TRBV12-4 to TRBJ1-2, with unresolved D. This CDR3 comprises 13 residues. V lost 4 bases and J 8 bases, leaving 14 bases between the germline ends.

The rearrangement uses TRBV25-1 and TRBJ2-5, with D perhaps assigned TRBD1 or TRBD2 (5 bases each). Trimming shortened V by 0 bases and J by 5 bases, and 7 bases separated the two germline ends. Germline CDR1 is MGHDK and CDR2 is SYGVNS. CDR3 size: 13 residues. This CDR3 reads CASSEYGDETQYF. CDR3 DNA: TGTGCCAGCAGTGAATACGGGGACGAGACCCAGTACTTC.

The chain joins TRBV27 to TRBJ2-7, with 10 nucleotides matching TRBD2. Germline CDR1 MNHEY, CDR2 SMNVEV (reference sequence). V shed 5 bases, J shed 2 bases, and the junction held 9 bases outside the gene matches. The CDR3 has 16 amino acids. CDR3 region: CASSTLSSGGAYEQYF. CDR3 nucleotide sequence: TGTGCCAGCAGTACCCTCTCTAGCGGGGGTGCCTACGAGCAGTACTTC.